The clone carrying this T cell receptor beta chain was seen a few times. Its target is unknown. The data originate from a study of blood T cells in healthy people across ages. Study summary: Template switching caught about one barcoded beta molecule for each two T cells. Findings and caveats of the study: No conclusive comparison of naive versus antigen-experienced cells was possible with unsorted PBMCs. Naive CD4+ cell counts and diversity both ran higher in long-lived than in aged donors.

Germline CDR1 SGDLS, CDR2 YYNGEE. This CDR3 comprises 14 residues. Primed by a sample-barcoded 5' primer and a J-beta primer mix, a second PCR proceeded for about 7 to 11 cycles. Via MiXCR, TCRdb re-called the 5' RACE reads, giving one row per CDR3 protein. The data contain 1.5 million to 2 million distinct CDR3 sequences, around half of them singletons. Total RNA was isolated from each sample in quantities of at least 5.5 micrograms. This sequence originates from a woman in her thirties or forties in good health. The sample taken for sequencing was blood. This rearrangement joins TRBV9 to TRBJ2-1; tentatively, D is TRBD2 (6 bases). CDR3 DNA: TGTGCTAGCGGAGCGGCAACCTCCTACAATGAGCAGTTCTTC. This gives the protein CASGAATSYNEQFF.